This is a list of T cell receptor beta chains from one sample in a study of vaccination effects on CD4 cells after COVID-19. Profiled with immunoSEQ multiplex PCR; TCRdb holds only in-frame clones, not every one. The sample records under 85,000 clones, roughly 80% being singletons. No antigens are known for them. The material sequenced was CD4+ T cells from PBMCs cultured with HCoV-OC43 spike peptides, taken after COVID-19 vaccination. Receptors originate from a human donor who received a COVID-19 vaccine. CDR3s include the opening cysteine and the closing phenylalanine or tryptophan.

V gene,CDR3 protein
TRBV5-1,CASSLVSFATTEAFF
TRBV9,CASSPEIPGNTIYF
TRBV6-5,CASSRETGGNGYTF
TRBV29-1,CSVKTGGEKLFF
TRBV6-2/TRBV6-3,CASSYTFSQGEGDWETQYF
TRBV5-1,CASSLGGGAQSYGYTF
TRBV5-1,CASSLGVVETQYF
TRBV5-4,CASSGKPLYGYTF
TRBV6-5,CASILAGGYNEQFF
TRBV30,CAWSKEGRHYGYTF
TRBV28,CASTSRRGPRMAQYF
TRBV6-2/TRBV6-3,CASSGLLTGGPGELFF
TRBV10-3,CAISDSDRNNQPQHF
TRBV18,CASSPGRKETQYF
TRBV4-2,CASSQDAGGGPNEKLFF
TRBV5-6,CASYIDRSRNNEQFF
TRBV5-1,CASSAEQGSGYNEQFF
TRBV15,CATSREIGLTEAFF
TRBV3-1/TRBV3-2,CASSLRYPPGNSPLHF
TRBV29-1,CSTRSEAEAFF
TRBV5-1,CASSATPGQINTGELFF
TRBV6-5,CASSYGFGGFSPLHF
TRBV4-2,CASSQAGVTEAFF
TRBV19,CASSPPQANYGYTF
TRBV7-3,CASSLPLDLTNVLTF
TRBV23-1,CASSPAPRVWEPAISTDTQYF
TRBV25-1,CASSVSSGELFF
TRBV4-2,CASSQDRRGSPLHF
TRBV30,CAWSALGGLSYGYTF
TRBV5-1,CASSLGSGTNYGYTF
TRBV6-5,CASSYVAGVPDTQYF
TRBV18,CASSPPGLAQETQYF
TRBV6-5,CASKKLGTEDEKLFF
TRBV19,CASSGGRISVSNQPQHF
TRBV7-8,CASSLLWGNVVFTQPQHF
TRBV12-3/TRBV12-4,CASSRIDGYTF
TRBV5-1,CASSLSGGNTEAFF
TRBV3-1/TRBV3-2,CASSPVLRATNEKLFF
TRBV6-6,CASSQGTGVLGYTF
TRBV6-6,CASSHAARGNSPGELFF
TRBV7-2,CASSPQLAGGTDTQYF
TRBV24-1,CATSDPTGGNLNEQFF
TRBV5-1,CASSTASNTGELFF
TRBV14,CASSQGIAKNIQYF
TRBV5-1,CASSLVGALNEQFF
TRBV29-1,CSAGTGGLETQYF
TRBV10-3,CATGRDSNQPQHF
TRBV2,CASLYYNEQFF
TRBV5-1,CASSLVRTSGAHEQFF
TRBV15,CATSRGGPGNTIYF
TRBV7-3,CASSLDGNYGYTF
TRBV2,CASSELAGDTSDTQYF
TRBV7-2,CASSISGTSGANVLTF
TRBV5-1,CASSHTGGPGETQYF